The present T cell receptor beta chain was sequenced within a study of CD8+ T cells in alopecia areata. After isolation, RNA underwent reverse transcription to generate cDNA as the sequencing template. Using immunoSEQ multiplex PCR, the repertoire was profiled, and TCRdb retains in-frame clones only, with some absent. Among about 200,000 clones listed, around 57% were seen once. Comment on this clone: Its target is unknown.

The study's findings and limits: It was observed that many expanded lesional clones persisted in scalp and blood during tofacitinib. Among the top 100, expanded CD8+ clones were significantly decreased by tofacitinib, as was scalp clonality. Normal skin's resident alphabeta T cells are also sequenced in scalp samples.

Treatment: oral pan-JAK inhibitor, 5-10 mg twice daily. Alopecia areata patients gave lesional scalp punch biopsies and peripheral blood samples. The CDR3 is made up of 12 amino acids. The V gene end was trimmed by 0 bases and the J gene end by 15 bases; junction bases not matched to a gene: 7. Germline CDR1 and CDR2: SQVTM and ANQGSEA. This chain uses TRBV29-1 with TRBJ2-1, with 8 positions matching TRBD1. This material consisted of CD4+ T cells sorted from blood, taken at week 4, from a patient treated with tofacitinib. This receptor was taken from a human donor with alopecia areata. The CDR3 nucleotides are TGCAGCGTTGAAGATCCCGGACAGGGCCGGTTCTTC. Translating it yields CSVEDPGQGRFF.